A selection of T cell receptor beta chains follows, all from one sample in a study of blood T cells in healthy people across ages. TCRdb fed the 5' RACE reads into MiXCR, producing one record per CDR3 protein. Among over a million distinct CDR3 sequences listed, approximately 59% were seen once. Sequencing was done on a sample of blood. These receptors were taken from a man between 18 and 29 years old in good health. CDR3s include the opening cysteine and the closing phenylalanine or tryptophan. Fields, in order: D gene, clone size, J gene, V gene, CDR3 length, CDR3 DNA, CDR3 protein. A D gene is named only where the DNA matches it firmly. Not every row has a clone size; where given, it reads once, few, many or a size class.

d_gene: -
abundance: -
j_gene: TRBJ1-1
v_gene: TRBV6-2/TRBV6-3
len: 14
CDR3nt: TGTGCCAGCAGTTACCCCGGGGGTAGAGATGAAGCTTTCTTT
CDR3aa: CASSYPGGRDEAFF

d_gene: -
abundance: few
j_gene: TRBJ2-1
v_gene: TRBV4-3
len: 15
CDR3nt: TGCGCCAGCAGCCAAGATGAAGGGGAGGTGAATGAGCAGTTCTTC
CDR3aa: CASSQDEGEVNEQFF

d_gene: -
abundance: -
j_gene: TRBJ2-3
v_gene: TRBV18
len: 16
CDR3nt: TGTGCCAGCTCACCGACGGCAGGAGACTCCACAGATACGCAGTATTTT
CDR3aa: CASSPTAGDSTDTQYF

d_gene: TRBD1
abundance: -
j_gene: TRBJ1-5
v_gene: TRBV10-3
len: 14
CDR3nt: TGTGCCATCGGTCCAGGGGGCGAATATCAGCCCCAGCATTTT
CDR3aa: CAIGPGGEYQPQHF

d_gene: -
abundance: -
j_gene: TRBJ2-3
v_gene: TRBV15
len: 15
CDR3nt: TGTGCCACCAGCAGCTCTGGGGCCAGGACAGATACGCAGTATTTT
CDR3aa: CATSSSGARTDTQYF

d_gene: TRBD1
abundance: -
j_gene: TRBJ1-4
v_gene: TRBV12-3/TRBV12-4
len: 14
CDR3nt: TGTGCCAGCAGTTGGGAACAGGGGGAGGAAAAACTGTTTTTT
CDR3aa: CASSWEQGEEKLFF

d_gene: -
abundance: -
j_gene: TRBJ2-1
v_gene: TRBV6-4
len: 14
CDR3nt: TGTGCCAGCAGTGCTACGGGAGCTTACAATGAGCAGTTCTTC
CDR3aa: CASSATGAYNEQFF

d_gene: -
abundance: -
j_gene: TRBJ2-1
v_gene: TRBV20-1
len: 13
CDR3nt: TGCAGTGCTGTTCTAGCATCCTACAATGAGCAGTTCTTC
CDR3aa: CSAVLASYNEQFF

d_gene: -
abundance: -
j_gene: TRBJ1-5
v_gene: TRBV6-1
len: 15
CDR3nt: TGTGCCAGCAGTGAAATGGGCTATAGCAATCAGCCCCAGCATTTT
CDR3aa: CASSEMGYSNQPQHF

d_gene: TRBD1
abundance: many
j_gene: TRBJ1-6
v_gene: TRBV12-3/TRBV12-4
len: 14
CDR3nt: TGTGCCAGCAGCCCCGGACAGGGGAATTCACCCCTCCACTTT
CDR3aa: CASSPGQGNSPLHF

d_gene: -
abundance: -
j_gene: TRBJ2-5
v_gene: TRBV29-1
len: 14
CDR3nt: TGCAGCGTTGGTGGTATAACTAGTTCAGAGACCCAGTACTTC
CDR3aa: CSVGGITSSETQYF

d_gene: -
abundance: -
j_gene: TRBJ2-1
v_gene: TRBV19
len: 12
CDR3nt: TGTGCCAGTAGTATGTCCTCCTTTGAGCAGTTCTTC
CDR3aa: CASSMSSFEQFF

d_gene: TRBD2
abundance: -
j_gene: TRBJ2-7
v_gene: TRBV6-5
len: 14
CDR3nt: TGTGCCAGCAGTTATGGGGGGGTGAAGGACGAGCAGTACTTC
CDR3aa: CASSYGGVKDEQYF

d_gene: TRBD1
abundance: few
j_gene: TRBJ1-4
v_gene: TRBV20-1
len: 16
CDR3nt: TGCAGTGCTAGTCGTTCTCCGGGACAGAGTAATGAAAAACTGTTTTTT
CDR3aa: CSASRSPGQSNEKLFF

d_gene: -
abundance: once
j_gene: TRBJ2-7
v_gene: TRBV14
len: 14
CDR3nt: TGTGCCAGCAGCCAAGTCACAGTCTCCTACGAGCAGTACTTC
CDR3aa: CASSQVTVSYEQYF

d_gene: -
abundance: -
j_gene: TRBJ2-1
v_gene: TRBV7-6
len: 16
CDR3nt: TGTGCCAGCAGCTTAAGTTTGAGTGCAGGGACCAATGAGCAGTTCTTC
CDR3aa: CASSLSLSAGTNEQFF

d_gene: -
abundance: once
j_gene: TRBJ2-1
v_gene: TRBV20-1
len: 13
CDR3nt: TGCAGTGCCACGGGACTGGGATACAATGAGCAGTTCTTC
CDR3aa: CSATGLGYNEQFF

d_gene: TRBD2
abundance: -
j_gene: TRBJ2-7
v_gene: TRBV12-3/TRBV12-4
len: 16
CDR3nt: TGTGCCAGCAGCCGACCTAGAGCGGGAGGGCACAATGAGCAGTACTTC
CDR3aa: CASSRPRAGGHNEQYF

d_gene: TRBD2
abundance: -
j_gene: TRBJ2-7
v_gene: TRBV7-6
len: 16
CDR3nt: TGTGCCAGCAGTTCCGGGACTAGCAGCCTCTCCTACGAGCAGTACTTC
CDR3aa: CASSSGTSSLSYEQYF

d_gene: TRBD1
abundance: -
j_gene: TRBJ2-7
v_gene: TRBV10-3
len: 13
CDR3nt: TGTGCCATCGAGGTGACAGGGGCGTACGAGCAGTACTTC
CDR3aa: CAIEVTGAYEQYF

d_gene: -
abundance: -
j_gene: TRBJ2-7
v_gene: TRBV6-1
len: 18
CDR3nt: TGTGCCAGCAACTCATTTGGAGGGGGCCCACCTAATGACTACGAGCAGTACTTC
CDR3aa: CASNSFGGGPPNDYEQYF

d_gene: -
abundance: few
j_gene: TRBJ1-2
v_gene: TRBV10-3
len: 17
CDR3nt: TGTGCCATCAGTGACCGACCTACTAGCCTTAGGGACTATGGCTACACCTTC
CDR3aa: CAISDRPTSLRDYGYTF

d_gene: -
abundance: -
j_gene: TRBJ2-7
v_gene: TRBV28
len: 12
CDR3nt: TGTGCCAGCACTCTAGGCTCCTACGAGCAGTACTTC
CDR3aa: CASTLGSYEQYF

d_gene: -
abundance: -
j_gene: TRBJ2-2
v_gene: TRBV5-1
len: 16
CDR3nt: TGCGCCAGCAGCTTGGAGTCGGGGTCGGTGGCCGGGGAGCTGTTTTTT
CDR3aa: CASSLESGSVAGELFF

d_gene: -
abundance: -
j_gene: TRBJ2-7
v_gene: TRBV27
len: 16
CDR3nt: TGTGCCAGCGGAGCAAGGACGGGCGACCTAACCTACGAGCAGTACTTC
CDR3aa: CASGARTGDLTYEQYF

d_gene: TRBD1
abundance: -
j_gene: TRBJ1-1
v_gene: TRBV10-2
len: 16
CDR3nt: TGCGCCAGCAGAGTTGGGGACAGGAGAGGGAACACTGAAGCTTTCTTT
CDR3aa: CASRVGDRRGNTEAFF

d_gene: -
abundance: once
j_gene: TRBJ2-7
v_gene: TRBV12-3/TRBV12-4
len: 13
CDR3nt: TGTGCCCGCAGTCGGGGGCGGTCCTACGAGCAGTACTTC
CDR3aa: CARSRGRSYEQYF

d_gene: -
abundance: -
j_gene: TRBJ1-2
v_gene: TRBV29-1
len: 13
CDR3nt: TGCAGCGTTGAGGCCGGGGGAGGTCGTTCCTACACCTTC
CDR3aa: CSVEAGGGRSYTF